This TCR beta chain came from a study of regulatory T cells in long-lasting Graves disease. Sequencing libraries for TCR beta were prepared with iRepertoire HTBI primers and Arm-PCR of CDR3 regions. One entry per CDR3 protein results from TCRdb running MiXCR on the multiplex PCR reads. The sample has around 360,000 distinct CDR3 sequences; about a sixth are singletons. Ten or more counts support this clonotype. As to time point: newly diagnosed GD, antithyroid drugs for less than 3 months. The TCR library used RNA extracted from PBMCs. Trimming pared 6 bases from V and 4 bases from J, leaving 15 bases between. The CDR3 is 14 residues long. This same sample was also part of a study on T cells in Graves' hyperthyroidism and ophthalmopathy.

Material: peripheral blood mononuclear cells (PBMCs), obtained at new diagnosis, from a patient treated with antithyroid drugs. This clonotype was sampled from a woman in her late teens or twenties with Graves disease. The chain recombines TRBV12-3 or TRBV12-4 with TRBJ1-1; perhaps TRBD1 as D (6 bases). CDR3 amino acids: CASRPPGGLTEAFF. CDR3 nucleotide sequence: TGTGCCAGCAGGCCCCCGGGGGGGCTCACTGAAGCTTTCTTT.